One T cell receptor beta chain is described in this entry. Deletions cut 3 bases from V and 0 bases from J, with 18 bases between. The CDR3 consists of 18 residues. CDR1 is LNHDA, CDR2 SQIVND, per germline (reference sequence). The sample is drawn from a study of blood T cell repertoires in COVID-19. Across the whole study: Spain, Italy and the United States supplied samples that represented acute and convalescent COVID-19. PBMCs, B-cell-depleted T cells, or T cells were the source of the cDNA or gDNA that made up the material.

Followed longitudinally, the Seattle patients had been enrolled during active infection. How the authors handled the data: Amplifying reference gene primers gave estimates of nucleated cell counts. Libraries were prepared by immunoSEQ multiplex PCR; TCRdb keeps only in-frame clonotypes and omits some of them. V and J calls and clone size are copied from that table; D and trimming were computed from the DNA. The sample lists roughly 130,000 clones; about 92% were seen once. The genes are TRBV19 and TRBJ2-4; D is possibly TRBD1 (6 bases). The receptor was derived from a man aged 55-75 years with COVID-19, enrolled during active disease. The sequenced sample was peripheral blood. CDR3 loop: CASSIRTELTLAKNIQYF. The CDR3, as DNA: TGTGCCAGTAGTATTAGGACAGAACTTACCTTAGCCAAAAACATTCAGTACTTC.